The 29 T cell receptor beta chains presented below share a single source sample, sequenced in a study of blood T cells in healthy people across ages. A second about 6 to 12 cycle PCR used barcoded and J-beta primers. TCRdb recomputed calls from the 5' RACE reads with MiXCR, one row per CDR3 protein. The sample carries around 800,000 distinct CDR3 sequences, 35% to 60% recorded once. The sequenced material came from blood. The source is a man aged 80 or over in good health.

The CDR3 DNA sequence: TGTGCCAGCAGCCAAGATGGTGGCGCGCACACTGAAGCTTTCTTT. Residues: CASSQDGGAHTEAFF. The chain employs TRBV3-1 and TRBJ1-1; D is unclear. CDR3 length equals 15 residues. Germline V gives CDR1 LGHDT, CDR2 YNNKEL (reference sequence). With 0 bases removed from V and 3 bases from J, the gap between germline ends came to 11 bases.

The chain combines TRBV2 with TRBJ2-3; 7 bases match TRBD2. Trimming at V came to 4 bases and at J to 0 bases, leaving 7 bases not matched to a gene. Germline V lookup: CDR1 SNHLY, CDR2 FYNNEI. The CDR3 sequence is 16 residues long. The CDR3 nucleotides read TGTGCCAGCAGTGCCCCTAGCGGTAGAAGCACAGATACGCAGTATTTT. Its protein product is CASSAPSGRSTDTQYF.

The CDR3 bases are TGTGCCAGCAGCTCAAGGACTAGCGGGAGACACAATGAGCAGTACTTC. This encodes CASSSRTSGRHNEQYF. The rearrangement joins TRBV7-3 to TRBJ2-5; 13 bases fit TRBD2. This CDR3 contains 16 residues. Germline V gene data show CDR1 as SGHTA and CDR2 as FQGTGA. Trimming at V came to 4 bases and at J to 11 bases, leaving 13 bases not matched to a gene.

The chain is built from TRBV7-2 and TRBJ2-1; 15 bases align to TRBD2. V gave up 5 bases and J gave up 7 bases; unmatched junction bases: 9. Germline V gene data show CDR1 as SGHTA and CDR2 as FQGNSA. The length of the CDR3 is 17 residues. DNA for the CDR3: TGTGCCAGCAGCCGACGAGGGACTAGCGGGAGGAAGAATGAGCAGTTCTTC. It translates to CASSRRGTSGRKNEQFF.

This clonotype appeared a single time. J is TRBJ2-3 and V is TRBV20-1, with TRBD2 identical over 13 bases. The CDR3 length is 15 residues. V trimming: 5 bases; J trimming: 2 bases; junction bases outside the gene matches: 4. The germline V gene has CDR1 DFQATT and CDR2 SNEGSKA (reference sequence). CDR3 loop: CSAEGLAGYTDTQYF. The CDR3, as DNA: TGCAGTGCTGAGGGACTAGCGGGATACACAGATACGCAGTATTTT.

This clonotype was seen at least ten times. A much larger clonotype is one base distant, so this may be a read error. This sequence joins TRBV20-1 and TRBJ2-5; unclear D gene. This CDR3 has 16 amino acids. Germline assignment: CDR1 DFQATT and CDR2 SNEGSKA (reference sequence). V was shortened by 1 base and J by 11 bases, with 26 bases between the two germline ends. The CDR3 DNA reads as TGCAGTGCTAGAGGGTCGGACCCTTCGGCTCAAAATGAGCAGTACTTC. As protein: CSARGSDPSAQNEQYF.

This clonotype was seen a handful of times. The V call is TRBV20-1, the J call TRBJ2-3; weak D call: TRBD1 (8 bases). CDR1 is DFQATT, CDR2 SNEGSKA, per germline (reference sequence). There are 14 residues in the CDR3. The V gene lost 3 bases and the J gene lost 4 bases, with 14 bases spanning the gap. CDR3 DNA: TGCAGTGCTAGCCACAGGGGGGGGCCAGATACGCAGTATTTT. It translates to CSASHRGGPDTQYF.

The V and J genes are TRBV27 and TRBJ2-5; D may be TRBD2 (6 bases). V dropped 6 bases and J dropped 0 bases, with 23 bases sitting between them. The length of the CDR3 is 18 residues. CDR1 is MNHEY and CDR2 is SMNVEV in the germline V gene (reference sequence). As DNA, the CDR3 is TGTGCCAGCAGAAGACAGTTGGTCGGCGGGACTCACCAAGAGACCCAGTACTTC. Its translation is CASRRQLVGGTHQETQYF.

The count of this clonotype is one. This rearrangement joins TRBV15 to TRBJ1-1; D is undetermined. Per the germline V gene, CDR1 is LNHNV and CDR2 is YYDKDF (reference sequence). CDR3 length: 14 amino acids. The V end was cut by 0 bases, the J end by 1 base, with 6 bases between. The CDR3 sequence: CATSRDTENTEAFF. The CDR3 DNA reads as TGTGCCACCAGCAGAGATACGGAGAACACTGAAGCTTTCTTT.

Comments on this clonotype: The CDR3 carries no conserved terminal phenylalanine or tryptophan, so it likely arises from a read error. This chain uses TRBV6-2 or TRBV6-3 with TRBJ2-1; 10 bases line up with TRBD1. Trimming cost V 6 bases and J 5 bases; bases outside gene matches: 7. The CDR3 spans 15 residues. Germline V gene sequence: CDR1 MNHEY, CDR2 SVGEGT. CDR3 DNA sequence: TGTGCCAGCAGCCCCGGGACAGGGGCCCACAATGAGCAGTTCTTG. Residues: CASSPGTGAHNEQFL.

Regarding this clonotype: A read error may produce the germline difference seen at one junction end. This chain connects TRBV24-1 to TRBJ2-1, with 7 bases lining up with TRBD1. In germline, CDR1 is KGHDR, CDR2 SFDVKD. The CDR3 extends over 20 amino acids. CDR3 in amino acids: CTTSDPNRVLRGPDYNEQFF. The CDR3 DNA reads as TGTACCACCAGTGACCCCAACCGAGTGCTAAGGGGGCCTGACTACAATGAGCAGTTCTTC.

This clonotype has ten or more counts. The chain has TRBV24-1 and TRBJ2-4; 7 positions agree with TRBD2. V was clipped by 3 bases and J by 3 bases; unmatched bases: 7. Germline V gene lookup returns CDR1 KGHDR and CDR2 SFDVKD. The CDR3 sequence is 16 residues long. The DNA of the CDR3 is TGTGCCACCAGTGATGCCCTGGGAGGGGACAAAAACATTCAGTACTTC. This translates into CATSDALGGDKNIQYF.

The table lists this clonotype with a few counts. The chain uses TRBV4-3 and TRBJ2-5, with 9 bases that match TRBD2. Germline V gene lookup returns CDR1 LGHNA and CDR2 YSLEER. The CDR3 is 15 residues long. The ends lost 4 bases at V and 2 bases at J; junction bases unmatched: 5. The CDR3 region is CASSRQTSGQETQYF. CDR3 sequence (DNA): TGCGCCAGCAGCCGGCAGACTAGCGGACAAGAGACCCAGTACTTC.

This clonotype was seen only a few times. The rearrangement uses TRBV6-1 and TRBJ2-5; D is perhaps TRBD1 or TRBD2 (5 bases each). The length of the CDR3 is 12 residues. Trimming took 5 bases from V and 4 from J, leaving 8 bases between them. Germline V gives CDR1 MNHNS, CDR2 SASEGT. CDR3 DNA: TGTGCCAGCAGTCCAGGGACAGAGACCCAGTACTTC. Encoded protein: CASSPGTETQYF.

This clonotype occurred once. The genes are TRBV11-3 and TRBJ2-2; D remains ambiguous. Trimming pared 0 bases from V and 5 bases from J, leaving 7 bases between. The CDR3 loop spans 14 amino acids. Germline CDR1 reads SGHNT; CDR2 reads YENEEA. In nucleotides, the CDR3 is TGTGCCAGCAGCTTAGAAGTCATAACCGGGGAGCTGTTTTTT. This translates into CASSLEVITGELFF.

The CDR3: CASSEYLQGYNEQFF. DNA of the CDR3: TGTGCCAGCAGTGAATATCTACAGGGCTACAATGAGCAGTTCTTC. This rearrangement joins TRBV25-1 to TRBJ2-1, with D possibly being TRBD1 (6 bases). The V and J ends lost 0 bases and 3 bases respectively, with 9 bases between them. The CDR3 runs to 15 residues. In germline, CDR1 is MGHDK, CDR2 SYGVNS.

About this clonotype itself: Compared with germline, one end of the junction differs, possibly owing to a read error. This chain links TRBV5-1 with TRBJ2-5, with D possibly matching TRBD2 (6 bases). The CDR3 covers 18 residues. Germline V lookup: CDR1 SGHRS, CDR2 YFSETQ. The CDR3 here is CANSLGEFFGSHQETQYF. CDR3 in DNA: TGCGCCAACAGCTTGGGGGAGTTTTTCGGGAGCCACCAAGAGACCCAGTACTTC.

The chain employs TRBV27 and TRBJ2-7; D is uncertain. With 3 bases removed from V and 4 bases from J, the gap between germline ends came to 10 bases. Germline V gives CDR1 MNHEY, CDR2 SMNVEV (reference sequence). The CDR3 length is 13 residues. CDR3 nucleotides: TGTGCCAGCAGTTTCAGCTCCGCGTACGAGCAGTACTTC. Amino acid sequence: CASSFSSAYEQYF.

The chain is built from TRBV25-1 and TRBJ1-5; D is unclear. The CDR3 consists of 14 residues. The germline V and J ends were trimmed by 6 bases and 9 bases, with 18 bases remaining between them. Germline CDR1 MGHDK, CDR2 SYGVNS. The CDR3 loop is CASSPYGTTVPQHF. The CDR3 DNA follows: TGTGCCAGCAGCCCCTATGGCACGACTGTGCCCCAGCATTTT. Drawing the rest from reference TRBV25-1 and TRBJ1-5, the complete variable domain is EADIYQTPRYLVIGTGKKITLECSQTMGHDKMYWYQQDPGMELHLIHYSYGVNSTEKGDLSSESTVSRIRTEHFPLTLESARPSHTSQYLCASSPYGTTVPQHFGDGTRLSIL.

The chain uses TRBV24-1 and TRBJ2-5; 7 bases match TRBD1. CDR1 is KGHDR, CDR2 SFDVKD, per germline. Trimming cost V 6 bases and J 2 bases; bases outside gene matches: 8. This CDR3 region has 15 residues. CDR3 DNA sequence: TGTGCCACCAGTCGGGCAGGGGGACCACAAGAGACCCAGTACTTC. Protein product: CATSRAGGPQETQYF.

The chain links TRBV6-2 or TRBV6-3 to TRBJ2-7; D gene unclear. The germline V gene has CDR1 MNHEY and CDR2 SVGEGT. The CDR3 covers 12 residues. Trimming pared 5 bases from V and 2 bases from J, leaving 7 bases between. The CDR3 nucleotides are TGTGCCAGCAGTCGCTCAGCCTACGAGCAGTACTTC. Translation: CASSRSAYEQYF.

The chain carries TRBV27 and TRBJ2-1; D may be TRBD1 or TRBD2 (6 bases each). Germline-derived CDR1 and CDR2 are MNHEY and SMNVEV (reference sequence). V was clipped by 7 bases and J by 8 bases, with 21 bases between them. CDR3 size: 15 residues. The CDR3: CASIGWGASRDEQFF. CDR3 nucleotides: TGTGCCAGCATCGGGTGGGGGGCATCAAGGGATGAGCAGTTCTTC.

This chain uses TRBV20-1 with TRBJ2-5, with D possibly being TRBD1 or TRBD2 (6 bases each). This CDR3 region has 14 residues. Germline values: CDR1 DFQATT, CDR2 SNEGSKA (reference sequence). V lost 3 bases to trimming and J lost 11 bases, with 22 bases between them. The CDR3 sequence: CSASSGARDNEQYF. CDR3 nucleotides: TGCAGTGCTAGTTCGGGAGCGAGGGACAATGAGCAGTACTTC.

The chain combines TRBV20-1 with TRBJ2-3; a possible D gene is TRBD1 (8 bases). The CDR3 runs 14 residues. Per germline, CDR1 DFQATT and CDR2 SNEGSKA (reference sequence). V was pared by 3 bases and J by 6 bases, with 16 bases between. The CDR3 bases are TGCAGTGCTAGGCGGGAGACAGGGGTCGATACGCAGTATTTT. It specifies CSARRETGVDTQYF.

In its sample, this clonotype was seen a few times. The V gene is TRBV5-6, the J gene TRBJ2-1, with 9 bases that match TRBD1. There are 15 residues in the CDR3. Looked up from germline, CDR1 is SGHDT and CDR2 is YYEEEE. The ends lost 0 bases at V and 4 bases at J; junction bases unmatched: 2. The CDR3 is CASSLGDRAYNEQFF. The CDR3 coding sequence is TGTGCCAGCAGCTTGGGGGACAGGGCATACAATGAGCAGTTCTTC.

The chain recombines TRBV7-2 with TRBJ1-2; possibly TRBD1 for D (5 bases). The CDR3 has 16 amino acids. Per germline, CDR1 SGHTA and CDR2 FQGNSA. The ends were cut back, 5 bases at V and 7 bases at J, with 23 bases in the middle. The CDR3 sequence: CASSTARVEGMSGYTF. For the CDR3, the DNA is TGTGCCAGCAGCACCGCTCGGGTCGAGGGGATGAGTGGCTACACCTTC.

The rearrangement joins TRBV6-5 to TRBJ2-7; D is uncertain. The CDR3 length is 14 residues. Trimming removed 7 bases from V and 4 bases from J, with 17 bases in between. Germline V gene sequence: CDR1 MNHEY, CDR2 SVGAGI. The CDR3 is CASKSGPRDYEQYF. Written as DNA, the CDR3 is TGTGCCAGCAAATCCGGGCCAAGGGATTACGAGCAGTACTTC.

Only one count was recorded for this clonotype. The gene calls are TRBV7-2 and TRBJ2-4; no reliable D call. Gene TRBJ2-7 matches the end of the DNA better, so the J call may be wrong. Germline CDR1 is SGHTA and CDR2 is FQGNSA. This CDR3 comprises 13 residues. CDR3 sequence: CASSLGPACEQYF. The CDR3 bases are TGTGCCAGCAGCTTAGGACCGGCCTGCGAGCAGTACTTC.

The rearrangement links TRBV25-1 to TRBJ1-1; D unclear. The CDR3 totals 13 residues. The germline CDR1 and CDR2 sequences are MGHDK and SYGVNS. V lost 3 bases, J lost 1 base, and 6 bases lay in between. CDR3 residues: CASSDDRNTEAFF. The CDR3 DNA is TGTGCCAGCAGTGATGATAGGAACACTGAAGCTTTCTTT.